The present T cell receptor (beta chain) was sequenced within a study of blood T cell repertoires in COVID-19. At the level of the study: Some COVID-19 samples were acute and others convalescent; all came from the United States, Italy and Spain. PBMCs, B-cell-depleted T cells, or T cells provided the cDNA or gDNA that made up the material.

Per the original data handling: Reference gene primer amplification in the assay estimated nucleated cell counts. The table came from immunoSEQ multiplex PCR; TCRdb's copy has only in-frame clones and leaves some out. V, J and clone size were drawn from that table, and D and trimming were deduced from the DNA. This sample has hundreds of thousands of clones, with roughly 88% found just once. Germline V gene data show CDR1 as SQVTM and CDR2 as ANQGSEA. CDR3 length: 12 amino acids. V shed 7 bases and J shed 4 bases, with 13 bases lying between them. This TCR was sampled from a woman aged 30 to 39 who had recovered from COVID-19. The rearrangement uses TRBV29-1 and TRBJ1-2; D gene ambiguous. The sample consisted of peripheral blood. CDR3: CSAETGTYGYTF. CDR3 sequence (DNA): TGCAGCGCAGAGACGGGAACCTATGGCTACACCTTC.